What follows are 17 T cell receptor beta chains derived from one specimen sequenced in a study of blood T cell repertoires in COVID-19. Method: immunoSEQ multiplex PCR; TCRdb's copy keeps in-frame clones and lacks some. Of 200,000 to 300,000 clones detected, roughly 88% appear once; the ten largest clones hold about 0.64%. What was sequenced was peripheral blood. The origin of the receptors is a human donor in a cohort sampled during active COVID-19.

V is TRBV5-1 and J is TRBJ2-3, with D tentatively TRBD1 (6 bases). Trimming removed 6 bases from V and 0 bases from J, with 14 bases in between. The CDR3 runs to 15 residues. Germline loops: CDR1 SGHRS, CDR2 YFSETQ. CDR3 in amino acids: CASKMGALSTDTQYF. In nucleotides, the CDR3 is TGCGCCAGCAAGATGGGGGCGTTGAGCACAGATACGCAGTATTTT.

A single count supports this clone. The gene calls are TRBV27 and TRBJ2-7, with 7 bases lining up with TRBD1. This CDR3 contains 14 residues. Germline CDR1 MNHEY, CDR2 SMNVEV (reference sequence). J lost 3 bases, V lost 8 bases, and 10 bases had no gene match. The CDR3 spells CASRRQGPNYEQYF. The CDR3 region has the DNA TGTGCCAGCCGTCGACAGGGACCCAACTACGAGCAGTACTTC.

V and J are TRBV28 and TRBJ2-3; D not certain. This CDR3 contains 14 residues. Germline V gene sequence: CDR1 MDHEN, CDR2 SYDVKM. V was shortened by 3 bases and J by 0 bases, with 7 bases between the two germline ends. The CDR3 nucleotides are TGTGCCAGCAGTTTCGTCGGGAGCACAGATACGCAGTATTTT. It yields the protein CASSFVGSTDTQYF.

This sequence joins TRBV6-5 and TRBJ1-2; TRBD1 matches at 7 bases. Germline V gives CDR1 MNHEY, CDR2 SVGAGI. This CDR3 region has 15 residues. V gave up 0 bases and J gave up 4 bases; unmatched junction bases: 5. CDR3 amino acids: CASSYSTGVGYGYTF. CDR3 DNA sequence: TGTGCCAGCAGTTACTCCACAGGGGTGGGCTATGGCTACACCTTC.

This clone was detected only once. This chain links TRBV5-1 with TRBJ1-6, with D maybe TRBD1 (5 bases). V lost 0 bases and J lost 9, with 13 bases in between. The CDR3 covers 15 residues. Per germline, CDR1 SGHRS and CDR2 YFSETQ. CDR3 bases: TGCGCCAGCAGCTTGGGGCCGGGGGTTGGTTCACCCCTCCACTTT. Its translation: CASSLGPGVGSPLHF. The full variable domain, its missing parts supplied by reference TRBV5-1 and TRBJ1-6, is KAGVTQTPRYLIKTRGQQVTLSCSPISGHRSVSWYQQTPGQGLQFLFEYFSETQRNKGNFPGRFSGRQFSNSRSEMNVSTLELGDSALYLCASSLGPGVGSPLHFGNGTRLTVT.

In its sample, this clone was seen a few times. This chain joins TRBV3-1 (or the pseudogene TRBV3-2) and TRBJ2-7, with 7 bases fitting TRBD1. J was trimmed by 7 bases and V by 1 base; bases with no gene match: 10. The CDR3 runs 15 residues. The germline V gene encodes CDR1 LGHDT and CDR2 YNNKEL (reference sequence). Written as DNA, the CDR3 is TGTGCCAGCAGCCAAGGGGACAGCCCCCCGGTTGAGCAGTACTTC. Amino acids: CASSQGDSPPVEQYF.

The sample holds one count of this clone. V gene TRBV25-1 combines with J gene TRBJ1-1, with TRBD1 matching 8 bases. The CDR3 is made up of 15 amino acids. V shed 2 bases, J shed 4 bases, and the junction held 6 bases outside the gene matches. Germline loops: CDR1 MGHDK, CDR2 SYGVNS. The CDR3 bases are TGTGCCAGCAGTGAAACCCAACAGGGGGGCACTGAAGCTTTCTTT. It is translated as CASSETQQGGTEAFF.

This chain joins TRBV2 and TRBJ1-2; possibly TRBD1 for D (5 bases). The V gene lost 6 bases and the J gene lost 7 bases, with 15 bases spanning the gap. This CDR3 contains 13 residues. Germline-derived CDR1 and CDR2 are SNHLY and FYNNEI. The chain's CDR3 is CASSLDRGSGYTF. CDR3 DNA: TGTGCCAGCAGCTTAGACCGGGGGTCTGGCTACACCTTC. The entire variable domain, with the rest obtained from reference TRBV2 and TRBJ1-2, is as follows: EPEVTQTPSHQVTQMGQEVILRCVPISNHLYFYWYRQILGQKVEFLVSFYNNEISEKSEIFDDQFSVERPDGSNFTLKIRSTKLEDSAMYFCASSLDRGSGYTFGSGTRLTVV.

The chain combines TRBV6-5 with TRBJ1-5; D is possibly TRBD1 (6 bases). The germline V gene has CDR1 MNHEY and CDR2 SVGAGI. The V end was cut by 5 bases, the J end by 6 bases, with 11 bases between. CDR3 length equals 13 residues. The CDR3 protein is CASSKQGVQPQHF. The CDR3 DNA reads as TGTGCCAGCAGTAAACAGGGAGTTCAGCCCCAGCATTTT.

The chain links TRBV7-2 to TRBJ2-7, with TRBD1 matching over 9 bases. The ends lost 4 bases at V and 3 bases at J; junction bases unmatched: 7. CDR3 length equals 15 residues. CDR1 and CDR2 from the germline V gene are SGHTA and FQGNSA. The CDR3 is CASSSSGTGSYEQYF. Written as DNA, the CDR3 is TGTGCCAGCAGCTCCTCCGGGACAGGGAGCTACGAGCAGTACTTC.

J is TRBJ1-2 and V is TRBV7-2; D ambiguous. The V and J ends lost 1 base and 0 bases respectively, with 12 bases between them. The V gene's germline CDR1 is SGHTA and CDR2 FQGNSA. The CDR3 length is 16 residues. Here the CDR3 reads CASSLGSGGSNYGYTF. The CDR3 nucleotides are TGTGCCAGCAGCTTAGGTTCCGGAGGATCTAACTATGGCTACACCTTC.

The V gene is TRBV10-3, the J gene TRBJ1-1; D gene ambiguous. Trimming pared 0 bases from V and 8 bases from J, leaving 10 bases between. Germline V lookup: CDR1 ENHRY, CDR2 SYGVKD. The CDR3 spans 13 residues. Written as DNA, the CDR3 is TGTGCCATCAGTGAGTCCGGGGTCTCCGAAGCTTTCTTT. Translation gives CAISESGVSEAFF.

The chain recombines TRBV7-2 with TRBJ2-7, with 7 bases aligning to TRBD2. CDR3 length: 14 amino acids. V trimming: 3 bases; J trimming: 0 bases; junction bases outside the gene matches: 2. Germline CDR1 is SGHTA and CDR2 is FQGNSA. The CDR3 DNA reads TGTGCCAGCAGCTTCCTAGCGGACTCCTACGAGCAGTACTTC. Protein product: CASSFLADSYEQYF.

This chain uses TRBV27 with TRBJ2-1; TRBD1 might be the D (6 bases). The V gene's germline CDR1 is MNHEY and CDR2 SMNVEV (reference sequence). The CDR3 covers 15 residues. The V end was cut by 3 bases, the J end by 2 bases, with 11 bases between. The CDR3 here is CASSFGGDPYNEQFF. CDR3 DNA sequence: TGTGCCAGCAGTTTTGGGGGCGACCCCTACAATGAGCAGTTCTTC.

The rearrangement links TRBV7-9 to TRBJ1-6; 8 bases agree with TRBD1. V lost 5 bases and J lost 8; bases outside the gene matches: 8. CDR1 SEHNR and CDR2 FQNEAQ come from the germline V gene (reference sequence). This CDR3 has 15 amino acids. The CDR3 region is CASSEAGQAYSPLHF. Here the CDR3 DNA reads TGTGCCAGCAGCGAGGCGGGACAGGCCTATTCACCCCTCCACTTT.

The CDR3 loop reads CASSPFMTANTEAFF. The CDR3 nucleotides are TGTGCCAGCAGCCCCTTTATGACAGCCAACACTGAAGCTTTCTTT. The chain is built from TRBV9 and TRBJ1-1, with D possibly TRBD1 on 5 matching bases. This CDR3 is 15 amino acids long. Germline CDR1 SGDLS, CDR2 YYNGEE. The germline V and J ends were trimmed by 4 bases and 2 bases, with 15 bases remaining between them.

The V gene is TRBV18, the J gene TRBJ2-1; a weak D match, TRBD2 (6 bases). In germline, CDR1 is KGHSH, CDR2 LQKENI. There are 14 residues in the CDR3. V gave up 3 bases and J gave up 8 bases, with 14 bases separating them. DNA for the CDR3: TGTGCCAGCTCACCTCCGGGAGATAGGGATGAGCAGTTCTTC. Translating gives CASSPPGDRDEQFF.